This paragraph reports one T cell receptor beta chain. The antigen it recognizes is unknown. No base qualities exist here, and no much larger clone lies one base off it. Trimming removed 0 bases from V and 8 bases from J, leaving 20 bases between the germline ends. CDR1 is given as SGHNT and CDR2 as YYREEE, both from the germline V gene (reference sequence). The CDR3 measures 17 amino acids from cysteine to phenylalanine. Only the CDR3 region is kept as DNA, spanning 51 bases read in frame from base 1. These data come from a study of T cells in Graves' hyperthyroidism and ophthalmopathy (dated by TCRdb to the late 2010s). Describing the broader study: Peripheral blood samples were taken at the time of initial diagnosis, prior to any treatment. To identify distinguishing TCR V-J signatures, a discovery cohort of about 95 patients was used, comprising 43 with Graves' ophthalmopathy and around 57 with stable Graves' hyperthyroidism. Whether ophthalmopathy could be predicted prospectively was tested in an independent validation cohort made up of some 20 hyperthyroidism patients plus 17 patients who later progressed to ophthalmopathy. The 90 to 100 discovery patients were randomly split 7:3 into training and test sets. The study also compared thyroid tissue and blood T-cell repertoires from over 5 Graves' hyperthyroidism patients. After sampling, hyperthyroidism patients received methimazole starting at 30 mg daily, and ophthalmopathy patients received high-dose intravenous methylprednisolone. The paper reports TCR Vbeta CDR3 sequencing of roughly 140 peripheral blood samples: over 40 ophthalmopathy, fewer than 80 hyperthyroidism and approximately 17 progressor patients. Here is what the overall study found, with its caveats: Ophthalmopathy was separated from stable hyperthyroidism by a 13 V-J signature model, with approximately 85% sensitivity and roughly 84% specificity obtained in cross-validation and 80%/75% obtained in testing. No statistical method was used to fix the sample size in advance, and group allocation was not hidden from the investigators. Most expanded thyroid clonotypes (frequency above 0.001) were also detected in blood, a finding suggesting that blood repertoires may reflect thyroid immune responses. In validation, progression to ophthalmopathy was predicted by the model with 70.59% sensitivity and nearly 75% specificity, a median of approximately 6.5 months before onset.

Moderately to severely active disease, a Clinical Activity Score of at least 3, a NOSPECS grade of at least 4, and a duration under 3 months were present in ophthalmopathy patients. Exclusion was applied to patients with uncontrolled infections, other autoimmune diseases, pregnancy or lactation. Diagnoses relied on clinical symptoms, serum thyroxine and TRAb, thyroid ultrasound and orbital computed tomography. Ficoll-Paque density gradient centrifugation was used to isolate PBMCs from 10 ml of fresh peripheral blood. Total RNA was extracted with Trizol reagent, and quality was checked on an Agilent 2100 Bioanalyzer. The TCR beta CDR3 regions were amplified from RNA transcripts. A first-round RT-PCR of the TCR CDR3 used the HTBI primer set with the Qiagen OneStep RT-PCR kit. Libraries were constructed in a second round of multiplex PCR, after which size selection and purification were performed. Paired-end sequencing of the libraries was performed with 100 bp reads on an Illumina HiSeq2000. The study's own analysis went as follows. SOAPnuke was used to process the raw data, removing reads that contained adapters or uncalled bases, had a mean Phred below 15, or lacked an exact match to the constant primer or identifier. COPE v1.2.5 was used to merge high-quality paired reads, and clonotypes were defined as unique nucleotide sequences. MiTCR v1.1 was used to align clonotypes to the IMGT TRBV, TRBD and TRBJ reference segments. Only V-J combinations with frequency above 0.0001, covering 99% to 99.2% of repertoires, were analysed. A TCS score was defined as the ratio of F50 (clonal expansion) to E x V (chaos), with BLOSUM62-based TCRdist applied between CDR3 peptides within each V-J. Welch's t-statistics and random forest reduced 500 to 550 V-J features to 10 to 15, which were used in a naive Bayes classifier (R e1071). The public reads were reanalyzed by TCRdb: fastp trimming at Q25, MiXCR alignment, in-frame beta chains only. Merged by CDR3 protein, the rows form single entries marked with the most common genes and DNA. The V and J calls come from TCRdb's annotation, not from the publication. Counted in this sample were under 350,000 distinct CDR3 sequences; roughly 15% of them appeared once. The top ten clonotypes cover 30% to 35% of the sample.

The source of this sequence is a woman aged 35 to 49 with Graves' ophthalmopathy. In this chain, TRBV5-4 is recombined with TRBJ2-2; TRBD2 might be the D gene, on 5 matching bases. Sample: blood. The nucleotide sequence is given as TGTGCCAGCAGCTTGGGCAGTGGAAGCGGCAAAGTGGGGGAGCTGTTTTTT. Its product reads: CASSLGSGSGKVGELFF. With the rest looked up from the reference TRBV5-4 and TRBJ2-2 genes rather than sequenced, the full variable domain is ETGVTQSPTHLIKTRGQQVTLRCSSQSGHNTVSWYQQALGQGPQFIFQYYREEENGRGNFPPRFSGLQFPNYSSELNVNALELDDSALYLCASSLGSGSGKVGELFFGEGSRLTVL.